The rows below give T cell receptor beta chains drawn from one sample of a study of blood T cell repertoires in COVID-19. Libraries were prepared by immunoSEQ multiplex PCR; TCRdb keeps only in-frame clonotypes and omits some of them. The sample lists about 350,000 clones, approximately 89% occurring once. The specimen sequenced was peripheral blood. All receptors derive from a woman in her sixties with COVID-19, enrolled during active disease. Both conserved end residues are part of each CDR3. Fields, in order: V gene, J gene, CDR3 protein.

v_gene: TRBV2
j_gene: TRBJ1-2
CDR3aa: CASSATGGREYGYTF

v_gene: TRBV19
j_gene: TRBJ2-1
CDR3aa: CASSRRGEQFF

v_gene: TRBV7-2
j_gene: TRBJ2-7
CDR3aa: CASSPRVGTREQYF

v_gene: TRBV18
j_gene: TRBJ1-2
CDR3aa: CASSPLPAGGNYGYTF

v_gene: TRBV5-1
j_gene: TRBJ1-1
CDR3aa: CASSQNPQGLNTEAFF

v_gene: TRBV5-4
j_gene: TRBJ2-3
CDR3aa: CASSFRGAYTDTQYF

v_gene: TRBV2
j_gene: TRBJ1-2
CDR3aa: CASRRSGVGGYTF

v_gene: TRBV24-1
j_gene: TRBJ2-2
CDR3aa: CATSDSGGPGGELFF

v_gene: TRBV9
j_gene: TRBJ2-1
CDR3aa: CASSSTGDSYNEQFF

v_gene: TRBV7-9
j_gene: TRBJ2-1
CDR3aa: CASSLQYGTRRNNEQFF

v_gene: TRBV19
j_gene: TRBJ2-3
CDR3aa: CASTGGGGGPTDTQYF

v_gene: TRBV5-5
j_gene: TRBJ2-7
CDR3aa: CASSFVAGQSEQYF

v_gene: TRBV11-3
j_gene: TRBJ2-3
CDR3aa: CASSPDRETDTQYF

v_gene: TRBV7-9
j_gene: TRBJ2-1
CDR3aa: CASSSYPSGGAYNEQFF

v_gene: TRBV4-2
j_gene: TRBJ1-4
CDR3aa: CASSPGAVTNEKLFF

v_gene: TRBV5-1
j_gene: TRBJ1-6
CDR3aa: CASSGDRGDSPLHF

v_gene: TRBV7-6
j_gene: TRBJ2-7
CDR3aa: CASSLRGYEQYF

v_gene: TRBV7-8
j_gene: TRBJ2-3
CDR3aa: CASSLEANTDTQYF

v_gene: TRBV30
j_gene: TRBJ1-2
CDR3aa: CAWSQGQGAWYGYTF

v_gene: TRBV11-2
j_gene: TRBJ1-3
CDR3aa: CASSSGGSGNTIYF

v_gene: TRBV5-1
j_gene: TRBJ2-3
CDR3aa: CASSSYSGGGTDTQYF

v_gene: TRBV7-2
j_gene: TRBJ1-1
CDR3aa: CASSFFSGEAFF

v_gene: TRBV9
j_gene: TRBJ1-1
CDR3aa: CASSRGMNTEAFF

v_gene: TRBV12-3/TRBV12-4
j_gene: TRBJ1-1
CDR3aa: CASILQGNSEAFF

v_gene: TRBV7-9
j_gene: TRBJ2-7
CDR3aa: CASSFGFRTEQYF

v_gene: TRBV12-3/TRBV12-4
j_gene: TRBJ2-1
CDR3aa: CASIRGLFNEQFF

v_gene: TRBV7-9
j_gene: TRBJ1-4
CDR3aa: CASSRTGGGPVNEKLFF

v_gene: TRBV6-5
j_gene: TRBJ1-2
CDR3aa: CASTREGALGYTF

v_gene: TRBV20-1
j_gene: TRBJ2-7
CDR3aa: CSASGTGGLPPQYEQYF